Following are 22 T cell receptor beta chains from one sample sequenced in a study of T cell repertoires in cytomegalovirus infection. TCRdb independently ran MiXCR on the reads; one entry per CDR3 protein. The table records about a million distinct CDR3 sequences, roughly 30% of them present only once. The antigens of these receptors remain unknown. Sequenced material: cultured CD8+ T cells from PBMCs, taken from culture after CMV antigen stimulation. These receptors originate from a human donor in good health (CMV status not recorded). Some clones in this sample may be carry-over from other donors' samples.

CDR3 region: CASSLKAWEQFF. The DNA of the CDR3 is TGTGCCAGCAGCCTTAAAGCTTGGGAGCAGTTCTTC. The chain has TRBV5-6 and TRBJ2-1; the D is unclear. The germline V gene encodes CDR1 SGHDT and CDR2 YYEEEE. The V end lost 4 bases, the J end lost 10 bases, and 12 bases lay between the germline ends. This CDR3 is built from 12 residues.

The V gene is TRBV5-6, the J gene TRBJ1-1; 7 bases match TRBD1. From germline, CDR1 is SGHDT and CDR2 YYEEEE. Trimming took 6 bases from V and 4 from J; bases not matched to a gene: 12. This CDR3 contains 15 residues. The DNA of the CDR3 is TGTGCCAGCACCTCCCTTACGACAGGGAGCACTGAAGCTTTCTTT. It codes for CASTSLTTGSTEAFF.

The rearrangement uses TRBV7-9 and TRBJ1-1; perhaps TRBD1 as D (5 bases). Trimming removed 7 bases from V and 7 bases from J, with 25 bases in between. In germline, CDR1 is SEHNR, CDR2 FQNEAQ (reference sequence). This CDR3 has 16 amino acids. The CDR3 nucleotides are TGTGCCAGCACCGAAAAGCCAGACAGAAAAGGGAATGAAGCTTTCTTT. It yields the protein CASTEKPDRKGNEAFF.

Comments on this clonotype: This may come from a read error, since a much larger clone is one base off. The chain employs TRBV12-3 or TRBV12-4 and TRBJ2-3; D is uncertain. Trimming pared 3 bases from V and 3 bases from J, leaving 10 bases between. CDR3 length: 14 residues. The CDR3 sequence: CASSFVTWTDTQYF. CDR3 bases: TGTGCCAGCAGTTTTGTAACGTGGACAGATACGCAGTATTTT.

This clonotype has just a few counts. The rearrangement joins TRBV7-9 to TRBJ2-7, with TRBD2 as a possible D gene (7 bases). The germline CDR1 and CDR2 sequences are SEHNR and FQNEAQ (reference sequence). Trimming cost V 1 base and J 2 bases, with 18 bases left between them. The CDR3 is 17 amino acids. CDR3 sequence (DNA): TGTGCCAGCAGCTTAGTTGGCGGGGGCCTTAGACCCTACGAGCAGTACTTC. Its protein product is CASSLVGGGLRPYEQYF.

This clonotype was observed a handful of times. The chain carries TRBV19 and TRBJ1-2; D is unclear. Germline CDR1 is LNHDA and CDR2 is SQIVND (reference sequence). CDR3 length: 14 residues. Deletions cut 3 bases from V and 6 bases from J, with 14 bases between. CDR3 in amino acids: CASSIMYRKDGYTF. CDR3 coding DNA: TGTGCCAGTAGTATCATGTACAGAAAGGATGGCTACACCTTC.

V is TRBV15 and J is TRBJ2-2; D may match TRBD1 or TRBD2 (6 bases each). Per germline, CDR1 LNHNV and CDR2 YYDKDF (reference sequence). CDR3 length equals 16 residues. Trimming left V 3 bases short and J 6 bases short, with 17 bases between. CDR3 sequence (DNA): TGTGCCACCAGCAGTTGGGACACGGGGGTCGCCGGGGAGCTGTTTTTT. This gives the protein CATSSWDTGVAGELFF.

In DNA form, the CDR3 reads TGCGCCAGCAGCCCACCTCCCACGATATACTCTGGAAACACCATATATTTT. Amino acid sequence: CASSPPPTIYSGNTIYF. The rearrangement links TRBV4-1 to TRBJ1-3; D gene unclear. Germline V lookup: CDR1 MGHRA, CDR2 YSYEKL. Deletions cut 4 bases from V and 0 bases from J, with 16 bases between. This CDR3 contains 17 residues.

The chain combines TRBV25-1 with TRBJ1-4; D is unresolved. This CDR3 has 12 amino acids. Between the trimmed V and J ends, which lost 4 bases and 11 bases, there was a span of 11 bases. CDR1 is MGHDK, CDR2 SYGVNS, per germline. CDR3 sequence: CASSGTMLKLFF. As DNA, the CDR3 is TGTGCCAGCAGTGGGACGATGCTCAAACTGTTTTTT. Full variable domain (outside the CDR3, taken from reference TRBV25-1 and TRBJ1-4): EADIYQTPRYLVIGTGKKITLECSQTMGHDKMYWYQQDPGMELHLIHYSYGVNSTEKGDLSSESTVSRIRTEHFPLTLESARPSHTSQYLCASSGTMLKLFFGSGTQLSVL.

The chain couples TRBV6-5 to TRBJ1-5; the D is unclear. The CDR3 loop spans 13 amino acids. Germline CDR1 reads MNHEY; CDR2 reads SVGAGI. Between the trimmed V and J ends, which lost 7 bases and 7 bases, there was a span of 14 bases. CDR3 loop: CASTPGYGQPQHF. Written as DNA, the CDR3 is TGTGCCAGCACTCCCGGCTATGGCCAGCCCCAGCATTTT.

This clonotype has more than one count but fewer than ten. The chain employs TRBV4-1 and TRBJ1-2; TRBD1 is a possible D gene (6 bases). Germline-derived CDR1 and CDR2 are MGHRA and YSYEKL. Trimming pared 4 bases from V and 6 bases from J, leaving 12 bases between. The CDR3 is 13 residues long. As DNA, the CDR3 is TGCGCCAGCAGCCCTCGACAGGAGAATGGCTACACCTTC. Its protein is CASSPRQENGYTF.

The chain couples TRBV28 to TRBJ1-5, with D unclear. Germline assignment: CDR1 MDHEN and CDR2 SYDVKM. Trimming cost V 6 bases and J 9 bases, with 18 bases left between them. CDR3 size: 14 residues. The CDR3 DNA is TGTGCCAGCAGCTCAACAGTGGGAGGGCGGCCCCAGCATTTT. Amino acids: CASSSTVGGRPQHF.

This clonotype showed up many times. The chain links TRBV7-2 to TRBJ1-1; tentative D call: TRBD1 (5 bases). This CDR3 comprises 15 residues. V shed 5 bases and J shed 5 bases, with 18 bases lying between them. The germline V gene encodes CDR1 SGHTA and CDR2 FQGNSA. The CDR3 loop is CASSQSNYRMTEAFF. Here the CDR3 DNA reads TGTGCCAGCAGCCAGAGTAATTACAGGATGACTGAAGCTTTCTTT.

This clonotype was counted ten times or more. J is TRBJ1-6 and V is TRBV7-3, with 7 positions matching TRBD1. This CDR3 spans 14 amino acids. CDR1 and CDR2 (germline): SGHTA, FQGTGA. J gave up 6 bases and V 2 bases, and 1 base lay outside the gene matches. CDR3 in amino acids: CASSLGDSNSPLHF. In DNA, the CDR3 is TGTGCCAGCAGCTTAGGGGACAGTAATTCACCCCTCCACTTT.

Ten or more counts support this clonotype. The chain has TRBV12-3 or TRBV12-4 and TRBJ2-3; 10 bases line up with TRBD2. This CDR3 comprises 18 residues. V lost 4 bases, J lost 8 bases, and 18 bases stayed unmatched. The chain's CDR3 is CASSSSLAGVPFLTTQYF. The CDR3 nucleotides are TGTGCCAGCAGTTCGAGTCTAGCGGGGGTCCCGTTCCTTACTACGCAGTATTTT.

The CDR3 DNA reads as TGCAGCGTTGAATCTTTTGACAGTACCTACGAGCAGTACTTC. It specifies CSVESFDSTYEQYF. The chain is built from TRBV29-1 and TRBJ2-7; D may be TRBD1 (5 bases). Germline V gives CDR1 SQVTM, CDR2 ANQGSEA. This CDR3 comprises 14 residues. Trimming removed 2 bases at V and 2 bases at J, with 13 bases between.

V gene TRBV6-1 combines with J gene TRBJ2-5; TRBD1 might be the D (6 bases). Germline CDR1 MNHNS, CDR2 SASEGT. CDR3 size: 15 residues. The V end lost 5 bases, the J end lost 3 bases, and 16 bases lay between the germline ends. The CDR3 nucleotides read TGTGCCAGCAGTTTCTCCAGGGGAAGGAAAGAGACCCAGTACTTC. Protein: CASSFSRGRKETQYF.

This clonotype was observed a few times. The genes are TRBV20-1 and TRBJ2-3; no clear D. The germline V and J ends were trimmed by 0 bases and 5 bases, with 6 bases remaining between them. CDR1 is DFQATT and CDR2 is SNEGSKA in the germline V gene (reference sequence). The CDR3 totals 12 residues. DNA of the CDR3: TGCAGTGCTAGAGATCAAGAAGATACGCAGTATTTT. This encodes CSARDQEDTQYF.

The chain uses TRBV9 and TRBJ1-2; TRBD1 might be the D (6 bases). The CDR3 sequence is 16 residues long. Germline values: CDR1 SGDLS, CDR2 YYNGEE. The V end lost 0 bases, the J end lost 0 bases, and 12 bases lay between the germline ends. The CDR3 region is CASSVVGAHPNYGYTF. The CDR3 nucleotides are TGTGCCAGCAGCGTAGTGGGGGCTCACCCTAACTATGGCTACACCTTC. The entire variable domain, with the rest obtained from reference TRBV9 and TRBJ1-2, is as follows: DSGVTQTPKHLITATGQRVTLRCSPRSGDLSVYWYQQSLDQGLQFLIQYYNGEERAKGNILERFSAQQFPDLHSELNLSSLELGDSALYFCASSVVGAHPNYGYTFGSGTRLTVV.

This chain joins TRBV15 and TRBJ2-1, with D possibly being TRBD1 or TRBD2 (5 bases each). From germline, CDR1 is LNHNV and CDR2 YYDKDF (reference sequence). CDR3 length: 15 residues. The V end was cut by 1 base, the J end by 3 bases, with 10 bases between. Written as DNA, the CDR3 is TGTGCCACCAGCAGAGCGGGGACGGTCTACAATGAGCAGTTCTTC. Translating gives CATSRAGTVYNEQFF.

This clonotype was observed many times. The chain carries TRBV27 and TRBJ1-1; D is undetermined. In germline, CDR1 is MNHEY, CDR2 SMNVEV (reference sequence). V dropped 0 bases and J dropped 4 bases, with 6 bases sitting between them. The CDR3 has 13 amino acids. The CDR3, as DNA: TGTGCCAGCAGTTTATCCGGGCCCACTGAAGCTTTCTTT. Translation: CASSLSGPTEAFF.

This clonotype was seen only a few times. The rearrangement links TRBV28 to TRBJ1-4; 7 nucleotides match TRBD1. CDR1 is MDHEN and CDR2 is SYDVKM in the germline V gene. The J segment lost 13 bases and the V segment lost 0 bases, leaving 11 bases of the junction unmatched. This CDR3 spans 15 amino acids. CDR3 amino acids: CASSLWRDSGEVLFF. CDR3 sequence (DNA): TGTGCCAGCAGTTTATGGCGGGACAGTGGTGAGGTACTGTTTTTT.